Shown below are 4 T cell receptor beta chains from a single sample sequenced in a study of blood T cell repertoires in COVID-19. Sequencing used immunoSEQ multiplex PCR; TCRdb keeps in-frame clones, though not all of them. The table has approximately 290,000 clones, roughly 88% seen once. Source material: peripheral blood. These receptors came from a human donor with COVID-19, enrolled during active disease. The donor label of this sample is uncertain.

The chain couples TRBV27 to TRBJ2-3; maybe TRBD2 (7 bases). Germline V gene sequence: CDR1 MNHEY, CDR2 SMNVEV (reference sequence). The V and J ends lost 7 bases and 1 base respectively, with 15 bases between them. This CDR3 region has 15 residues. The CDR3 spells CASTKRGGGTDTQYF. The CDR3 DNA reads as TGTGCCAGCACCAAAAGGGGGGGCGGCACAGATACGCAGTATTTT.

This clone came up a few times. The genes are TRBV9 and TRBJ1-1; D is perhaps TRBD1 (5 bases). Germline lookup yields CDR1 SGDLS and CDR2 YYNGEE. There are 14 residues in the CDR3. Deletions cut 0 bases from V and 7 bases from J, with 13 bases between. DNA of the CDR3: TGTGCCAGCAGCGTAGACCCCGGGGGGGATGAAGCTTTCTTT. It yields the protein CASSVDPGGDEAFF.

This chain joins TRBV3-1 (or the pseudogene TRBV3-2) and TRBJ1-2; D unresolved. In germline, CDR1 is LGHDT, CDR2 YNNKEL (reference sequence). CDR3 length: 14 residues. Trimming cost V 4 bases and J 2 bases, with 11 bases left between them. The CDR3 loop reads CASSPHSFNYGYTF. CDR3 coding DNA: TGTGCCAGCAGCCCTCACAGTTTCAACTATGGCTACACCTTC.

Only one count was recorded for this clone. This chain joins TRBV5-1 and TRBJ1-5; D might be TRBD1 (6 bases). Trimming pared 3 bases from V and 5 bases from J, leaving 18 bases between. The CDR3 spans 16 residues. The germline V gene encodes CDR1 SGHRS and CDR2 YFSETQ. Here the CDR3 reads CASSWDIGGFHQPQHF. The CDR3, as DNA: TGCGCCAGCAGCTGGGATATAGGGGGTTTTCATCAGCCCCAGCATTTT.